This TCR beta chain is from a study of molecular identifiers for immune sequencing clone quantification. Trimming stripped 0 bases from V and 2 bases from J, with 11 bases between. This CDR3 comprises 16 residues. Per the germline V gene, CDR1 is SGHKS and CDR2 is YYEKEE (reference sequence). Each CDR3 protein gets one entry after TCRdb re-called the PCR reads with MiXCR. The sample has 300,000 to 350,000 distinct CDR3 sequences; around 21% are singletons. Ten or more counts support this clonotype. Input for naive CD8 libraries was about 18,000 to 1,000,000 sorted cells; the RNA fraction used was 10%, 30% or 50%. Researchers sorted naive CD8 T cells as cells that were CD8+CD4-CCR7+CD45RA+.

The chain uses TRBV5-5 and TRBJ1-4; D is unclear. The specimen was naive CD8+ T cells from blood, with Jurkat cell RNA spiked in. The subset is: FACS-sorted CD8+CD4-CCR7+CD45RA+ naive T cells. The origin of this receptor is a human donor in good health. Some libraries in this study had Jurkat cell RNA spiked in. CDR3: CASSLEGGPTNEKLFF. For the CDR3, the DNA is TGTGCCAGCAGCTTGGAAGGCGGGCCCACTAATGAAAAACTGTTTTTT.